Described below is a single T cell receptor beta chain sequence and its context. Its antigen remains unidentified. The germline V and J ends were trimmed by 2 bases and 2 bases, with 15 bases remaining between them. This CDR3 comprises 16 residues. Germline V lookup: CDR1 MNHEY, CDR2 SVGEGT. Sequencing used immunoSEQ multiplex PCR; TCRdb keeps in-frame clones, though not all of them. The sample records about 180,000 clones, around 88% being singletons. The entry originates in a study of T cell responses to AZD1222 COVID-19 vaccine. Study findings and constraints: It was only after the peak T cell response that any repertoires were sampled.

This clonotype was sampled from an adult in good health. This chain uses TRBV6-2 or TRBV6-3 with TRBJ1-1; weak D call: TRBD1 (6 bases). The sample here was peripheral blood, taken on day 0 of AZD1222 vaccination. The CDR3 region has the DNA TGTGCCAGCAGTTACCCGATACAGGGTCTAAACACTGAAGCTTTCTTT. Amino acid sequence: CASSYPIQGLNTEAFF.